Below, 22 T cell receptor beta chains from the same sample are listed, as sequenced in a study of T-cell reconstitution after alpha-beta-depleted transplantation in children. Construction of the TCRbeta library involved unique molecular identifiers. A single record per CDR3 protein comes from TCRdb applying MiXCR to the PCR reads. This sample has roughly 200,000 distinct CDR3 sequences, with roughly 7.5% found just once. The sample here was PBMCs from the stem cell graft donor, taken from the stem cell graft. These receptors originate from a human donor who donated a stem cell graft to a child with Wiskott-Aldrich syndrome.

This clonotype occurred a few times. The chain uses TRBV12-3 or TRBV12-4 and TRBJ2-1, with 7 bases lining up with TRBD1. The CDR3 has 13 residues. V lost 7 bases and J lost 5; bases outside the gene matches: 5. CDR3 region: CASKGGGDNEQFF. DNA of the CDR3: TGTGCCAGCAAAGGGGGCGGTGACAATGAGCAGTTCTTC.

A single count supports this clonotype. The chain joins TRBV19 to TRBJ2-3, with 8 bases matching TRBD1. Germline CDR1 reads LNHDA; CDR2 reads SQIVND (reference sequence). This CDR3 is built from 15 residues. V shed 5 bases, J shed 0 bases, and the junction held 4 bases outside the gene matches. The CDR3 DNA sequence: TGTGCCAGTAGTGACAGGGGCCGGAGCACAGATACGCAGTATTTT. It codes for CASSDRGRSTDTQYF.

The table lists this clonotype with a few counts. The chain joins TRBV4-3 to TRBJ1-5; no clear D. The CDR3 extends over 14 amino acids. CDR1 LGHNA and CDR2 YSLEER come from the germline V gene. V shed 1 base and J shed 4 bases, with 8 bases lying between them. CDR3 residues: CASSQAASNQPQHF. The CDR3 region has the DNA TGCGCCAGCAGCCAAGCGGCCAGTAATCAGCCCCAGCATTTT.

This clonotype was observed many times. The V and J genes are TRBV6-1 and TRBJ1-1; a weak D match, TRBD1 (5 bases). This CDR3 is built from 15 residues. Germline lookup yields CDR1 MNHNS and CDR2 SASEGT. V lost 2 bases and J 0 bases, leaving 10 bases between the germline ends. This chain's CDR3 is CASSERGGLNTEAFF. As DNA, the CDR3 is TGTGCCAGCAGTGAACGTGGGGGTTTGAACACTGAAGCTTTCTTT.

This clonotype was counted ten times or more. The chain has TRBV6-1 and TRBJ1-2, with D possibly TRBD1 on 6 matching bases. The CDR3 is 15 residues long. Trimming removed 5 bases at V and 0 bases at J, with 13 bases between. The germline V gene has CDR1 MNHNS and CDR2 SASEGT. CDR3 sequence: CASSQTDRTNYGYTF. CDR3 nucleotides: TGTGCCAGCAGTCAAACGGACAGAACTAACTATGGCTACACCTTC.

The V call is TRBV28, the J call TRBJ1-2; D not certain. The V gene's germline CDR1 is MDHEN and CDR2 SYDVKM. The CDR3 length is 12 residues. V lost 6 bases and J 5 bases, leaving 10 bases between the germline ends. The CDR3 bases are TGTGCCAGCAGAGGAGGATTATATGGCTACACCTTC. Its translation is CASRGGLYGYTF.

This rearrangement joins TRBV6-2 or TRBV6-3 to TRBJ2-3, with TRBD2 as a possible D gene (5 bases). The CDR3 has 18 residues. Germline V gives CDR1 MNHEY, CDR2 SVGEGT. The V gene lost 0 bases and the J gene lost 6 bases, with 22 bases spanning the gap. DNA of the CDR3: TGTGCCAGCAGTTACTCGATTGACTACCTCGGTTTTAAGGATACGCAGTATTTT. Encoded protein: CASSYSIDYLGFKDTQYF.

This clonotype was seen many times. The chain employs TRBV7-2 and TRBJ2-7; D is perhaps TRBD1 (6 bases). In germline, CDR1 is SGHTA, CDR2 FQGNSA. The CDR3 is made up of 14 amino acids. V dropped 1 base and J dropped 4 bases, with 11 bases sitting between them. The CDR3 coding sequence is TGTGCCAGCAGCTTAGTGTGGGGGCAATACGAGCAGTACTTC. This sequence encodes CASSLVWGQYEQYF.

This clonotype was counted ten times or more. The chain is built from TRBV20-1 and TRBJ1-1; a weak D match, TRBD1 (6 bases). Germline lookup yields CDR1 DFQATT and CDR2 SNEGSKA (reference sequence). The V and J ends lost 2 bases and 8 bases respectively, with 21 bases between them. The CDR3 is made up of 15 amino acids. The CDR3 loop is CSARRDGVKQGEAFF. The CDR3 DNA is TGCAGTGCTAGACGAGACGGTGTGAAACAGGGAGAAGCTTTCTTT.

In its sample, this clonotype was seen many times. The J gene is TRBJ1-5, the V gene TRBV15, with D tentatively TRBD1 (5 bases). Per the germline V gene, CDR1 is LNHNV and CDR2 is YYDKDF (reference sequence). V shed 0 bases and J shed 2 bases, with 11 bases lying between them. CDR3 length: 16 residues. The CDR3 is CATSRDLGVGNQPQHF. Written as DNA, the CDR3 is TGTGCCACCAGCAGAGATTTAGGGGTTGGCAATCAGCCCCAGCATTTT.

In its sample, this clonotype was seen many times. The chain uses TRBV12-5 and TRBJ2-1; 9 bases agree with TRBD2. The V segment lost 4 bases and the J segment 0 bases; nucleotides outside the gene matches: 7. Germline-derived CDR1 and CDR2 are LGHNT and FRNRAP. The CDR3 runs to 17 residues. DNA of the CDR3: TGTGCTAGTGGTTCATGGAGCGGGGGGAGCTCCTACAATGAGCAGTTCTTC. This sequence encodes CASGSWSGGSSYNEQFF. The full variable domain, with the rest looked up from reference TRBV12-5 and TRBJ2-1, is DARVTQTPRHKVTEMGQEVTMRCQPILGHNTVFWYRQTMMQGLELLAYFRNRAPLDDSGMPKDRFSAEMPDATLATLKIQPSEPRDSAVYFCASGSWSGGSSYNEQFFGPGTRLTVL.

This clonotype appeared many times. J is TRBJ1-5 and V is TRBV20-1; D unresolved. The CDR3 loop spans 13 amino acids. Trimming stripped 1 base from V and 2 bases from J, with 6 bases between. The germline gives CDR1 DFQATT, CDR2 SNEGSKA (reference sequence). The CDR3: CSARGDGNQPQHF. DNA for the CDR3: TGCAGTGCTAGAGGTGACGGCAATCAGCCCCAGCATTTT.

The V and J genes are TRBV7-2 and TRBJ2-7; perhaps TRBD1 as D (5 bases). Per the germline V gene, CDR1 is SGHTA and CDR2 is FQGNSA. Trimming removed 5 bases from V and 7 bases from J, with 21 bases in between. The CDR3 sequence is 15 residues long. CDR3 loop: CASSPQGNPMGEQYF. The CDR3 nucleotides are TGTGCCAGCAGCCCCCAGGGTAACCCCATGGGGGAGCAGTACTTC.

This clonotype was seen at least ten times. The rearrangement joins TRBV4-1 to TRBJ2-2, with 10 bases identical to TRBD1. J was trimmed by 3 bases and V by 3 bases; bases with no gene match: 10. The length of the CDR3 is 18 residues. Per germline, CDR1 MGHRA and CDR2 YSYEKL. CDR3 in DNA: TGCGCCAGCAGCCAGGGACAGGGGATCCCCCTCGACACCGGGGAGCTGTTTTTT. It is translated as CASSQGQGIPLDTGELFF.

This clonotype was counted many times. The chain recombines TRBV20-1 with TRBJ1-4; D gene ambiguous. Per the germline V gene, CDR1 is DFQATT and CDR2 is SNEGSKA (reference sequence). The CDR3 is 15 amino acids. Trimming took 0 bases from V and 2 from J, leaving 10 bases between them. The CDR3 region has the DNA TGCAGTGCTAGAGATATGGCGGGGACTAATGAAAAACTGTTTTTT. It translates to CSARDMAGTNEKLFF.

This clonotype was picked up many times. The chain is built from TRBV9 and TRBJ2-5; unclear D gene. Germline CDR1 is SGDLS and CDR2 is YYNGEE. Trimming pared 0 bases from V and 5 bases from J, leaving 11 bases between. This CDR3 comprises 14 residues. The CDR3 DNA reads TGTGCCAGCAGCGTAGATCTAGGTTTGGAGACCCAGTACTTC. Translation gives CASSVDLGLETQYF.

This clonotype came up many times. The CDR3 DNA reads TGTGCCAGCAGCATTTCCGGGACAGGGGGAGAGACCCAGTACTTC. As protein: CASSISGTGGETQYF. The chain employs TRBV9 and TRBJ2-5; 11 positions agree with TRBD1. J gave up 4 bases and V 4 bases, and 6 bases lay outside the gene matches. The CDR3 covers 15 residues. Germline lookup yields CDR1 SGDLS and CDR2 YYNGEE. Filled out from reference TRBV9 and TRBJ2-5, the complete variable domain reads DSGVTQTPKHLITATGQRVTLRCSPRSGDLSVYWYQQSLDQGLQFLIQYYNGEERAKGNILERFSAQQFPDLHSELNLSSLELGDSALYFCASSISGTGGETQYFGPGTRLLVL.

In this sample, this clonotype turned up a few times. The V call is TRBV30, the J call TRBJ1-2; a weak D match, TRBD1 (5 bases). From germline, CDR1 is GTSNPN and CDR2 SVGIG (reference sequence). V was clipped by 0 bases and J by 5 bases, with 7 bases between them. This CDR3 spans 12 amino acids. The CDR3 DNA sequence: TGTGCCTGGAGTGTAGCAGGGTATGGCTACACCTTC. This sequence encodes CAWSVAGYGYTF.

This clonotype was seen at least ten times. V usage is TRBV15 and J usage is TRBJ1-2; tentative D call: TRBD1 (5 bases). The V end lost 5 bases, the J end lost 8 bases, and 15 bases lay between the germline ends. The CDR3 has 13 amino acids. The germline CDR1 and CDR2 sequences are LNHNV and YYDKDF (reference sequence). The CDR3 spells CATSGGGDLGYTF. CDR3 sequence (DNA): TGTGCCACCAGCGGGGGAGGGGATCTCGGCTACACCTTC.

This clonotype was picked up many times. The chain combines TRBV10-1 with TRBJ2-3; possibly TRBD1 for D (6 bases). There are 15 residues in the CDR3. V was trimmed by 2 bases and J by 1 base, leaving 10 bases between them. The germline gives CDR1 WNHNN, CDR2 SYGVQD (reference sequence). The CDR3 DNA reads as TGCGCCAGCAGTGAGGAGGGGGTCCGCACAGATACGCAGTATTTT. It yields the protein CASSEEGVRTDTQYF.

This clonotype was observed many times. The chain combines TRBV5-1 with TRBJ1-2; tentatively, D is TRBD1 (6 bases). V was trimmed by 0 bases and J by 4 bases, leaving 10 bases between them. Germline lookup yields CDR1 SGHRS and CDR2 YFSETQ. The CDR3 consists of 14 residues. CDR3: CASSLDREIYGYTF. The CDR3, as DNA: TGCGCCAGCAGCTTGGACAGGGAAATCTATGGCTACACCTTC.

This clonotype was found many times. V is TRBV11-2 and J is TRBJ2-4, with TRBD1 matching over 10 bases. This CDR3 is 17 amino acids long. Trimming at V came to 6 bases and at J to 3 bases, leaving 11 bases not matched to a gene. Germline CDR1 reads SGHAT; CDR2 reads FQNNGV. The CDR3: CASRKNDRGLGKNIQYF. CDR3 nucleotide sequence: TGTGCCAGCAGGAAAAACGACAGGGGGCTTGGCAAAAACATTCAGTACTTC.